A selection of T cell receptor beta chains follows, all from one sample in a study of cytomegalovirus exposure and HLA in healthy donors. Profiling relied on immunoSEQ multiplex PCR, and the TCRdb table lists in-frame clones only, not all of them. This sample has more than 120,000 clones, with around 75% found just once. The sequencing input was PBMCs. The receptors derive from a woman younger than 45 in good health and CMV-seronegative. Both conserved end residues are part of each CDR3. A D gene is named only where the DNA matches it firmly. Rows may omit the clone size; those that give it use once, few, many or a size class.

>TRBV29-1|TRBJ2-5|NA|NA
TGCAGCGTAGCCCGGGACGGGGGGCGGGAGACCCAGTACTTC
CSVARDGGRETQYF
>TRBV30|TRBJ1-1|NA|TRBD1
TGTGCCTGGAAGTACCCCGACAGGGAAAACACTGAAGCTTTCTTT
CAWKYPDRENTEAFF
>TRBV28|TRBJ1-4|NA|TRBD1
TGTGCCAGCAGTTCCCCGGGACAGGAGAATGAAAAACTGTTTTTT
CASSSPGQENEKLFF
>TRBV5-8|TRBJ2-7|NA|TRBD2
TGTGCCAGCAGCTTGGGGGTCCTAGCGGATGCCTACGAGCAGTACTTC
CASSLGVLADAYEQYF
>TRBV7-2|TRBJ2-7|NA|TRBD1
TGTGCCAGCAGCTACCAGGGGGCCGGTGGCGAGCAGTACTTC
CASSYQGAGGEQYF
>TRBV6-5|TRBJ1-6|few|NA
TGTGCCAGCAGTAGGAGCTCCTATAATTCACCCCTCCACTTT
CASSRSSYNSPLHF
>TRBV28|TRBJ2-3|NA|NA
TGTGCCAGCAAGTCGTTTCGTAGCGCGTCCCTCACGCAGTATTTT
CASKSFRSASLTQYF
>TRBV14|TRBJ2-2|NA|TRBD2
TGTGCCAGCAGCGCACTAGCGGGAGCCGGCACCGGGGAGCTGTTTTTT
CASSALAGAGTGELFF
>TRBV7-9|TRBJ2-3|NA|TRBD2
TGTGCCAGCAGCCGCCGGACTAGCGGGCCCACAGATACGCAGTATTTT
CASSRRTSGPTDTQYF
>TRBV28|TRBJ1-1|NA|TRBD1
TGTGCCAGCAGTTTAGGACAGGCGAACACTGAAGCTTTCTTT
CASSLGQANTEAFF
>TRBV7-6|TRBJ2-2|NA|NA
TGTGCCAGCAGCTTAGAGGGGACCGGGGAGCTGTTTTTT
CASSLEGTGELFF
>TRBV7-8|TRBJ1-3|NA|NA
TGTGCCAGCAGCATTAGGAGAGTTCAGGGCTCTGGAAACACCATATATTTT
CASSIRRVQGSGNTIYF
>TRBV30|TRBJ2-5|NA|TRBD1
TGTGCCGCAACAGGGGCCTGGATCGGGGAGACCCAGTACTTC
CAATGAWIGETQYF
>TRBV9|TRBJ2-5|once|TRBD2
TGTGCCAGCAGCCCTAGAGCGGGACTACCCCAAGAGACCCAGTACTTC
CASSPRAGLPQETQYF
>TRBV7-3|TRBJ2-3|NA|NA
TGTGCCAGCAGCCTGACTCGCTCTCCTCCAGATACGCAGTATTTT
CASSLTRSPPDTQYF
>TRBV6-5|TRBJ1-3|NA|NA
TGTGCCAGCTCTGGAGCGGACTCTGGAAACACCATATATTTT
CASSGADSGNTIYF
>TRBV29-1|TRBJ1-2|NA|TRBD1
TGCAGCGTTGAGGGACAGGAAGCTTTTGGCTACACCTTC
CSVEGQEAFGYTF
>TRBV4-1|TRBJ2-7|few|NA
TGCGCCAGCAGTCGCGACAGTTACGAGCAGTACTTC
CASSRDSYEQYF
>TRBV4-1|TRBJ1-5|NA|NA
TGCGCCAGCAGCCAAGACCTCAGGGGAGGCAATCAGCCCCAGCATTTT
CASSQDLRGGNQPQHF
>TRBV30|TRBJ1-4|NA|NA
TGTGCCTGGAGTGTTGACGGAGGAGCTAATGAAAAACTGTTTTTT
CAWSVDGGANEKLFF
>TRBV4-1|TRBJ1-1|NA|NA
TGCGCCAGCAGCCAAGGCCGCGGTGAAGGGGCGAGGAGCACTGAAGCTTTCTTT
CASSQGRGEGARSTEAFF
>TRBV6-5|TRBJ1-3|NA|NA
TGTGCCAGCATCATAGACACACTCCGAAACACCATATATTTT
CASIIDTLRNTIYF
>TRBV7-9|TRBJ1-2|NA|TRBD1
TGTGCCAGCAGCTTAGCCGGGACAGGGGGCTTGCATGGCTACACCTTC
CASSLAGTGGLHGYTF